The T cell receptor beta chain described here comes from a study of T cells in Graves' hyperthyroidism and ophthalmopathy. Study findings and constraints: Ophthalmopathy was distinguished from stable hyperthyroidism by 13 V-J signatures. Most expanded thyroid clonotypes above 0.001 recurred in blood.

This clonotype was detected only a few times. Its cognate antigen is unknown. Trimming pared 4 bases from V and 9 bases from J, leaving 9 bases between. CDR1 and CDR2 from the germline V gene are MGHRA and YSYEKL. CDR3 size: 11 residues. PBMCs stemmed from less than 13 ml fresh peripheral blood. Amplified TCR beta CDR3 regions derived from RNA transcripts. An initial round of RT-PCR targeting the TCR CDR3 relied on the HTBI primer set. TCRdb reprocessed the multiplex PCR reads with MiXCR, giving one entry per CDR3 protein. The table records around 290,000 distinct CDR3 sequences, over 15% of them present only once.

The rearrangement uses TRBV4-1 and TRBJ1-1; the D gene is possibly TRBD1 (5 bases). The source is a woman aged 55-70 years with Graves' ophthalmopathy. Sequencing input: blood. The CDR3 sequence is CASSRDGKAFF. The CDR3 DNA is TGCGCCAGCAGCCGGGACGGCAAAGCTTTCTTT.